The 30 T cell receptor beta chains reported below all come from one sample, sequenced in a study of regulatory dendritic cells for organ transplantation. Their target antigens are unknown. Clones were read by immunoSEQ multiplex PCR, and TCRdb kept only the in-frame ones, dropping some. Seen here are about 11,000 clones, 60% to 75% observed once, and the top ten hold around 3%. Sorted subsets were CFSE-labeled and cultured less than 6 days with allogeneic dendritic cells. Source material: memory CD4+ T cells from blood cultured with regulatory dendritic cells. Subset indicated: CD45RO+ memory T cells. The receptors shown here come from a human donor in good health.

By frequency in the sample, this clone is medium-sized. The V call is TRBV2, the J call TRBJ2-1; no firm D call. This CDR3 spans 14 amino acids. V was clipped by 8 bases and J by 6 bases, with 17 bases between them. Per the germline V gene, CDR1 is SNHLY and CDR2 is FYNNEI. The CDR3 protein is CASSKRATTNEQFF. In DNA form, the CDR3 reads TGTGCCAGCTCAAAGCGAGCCACAACCAATGAGCAGTTCTTC.

In its sample, this clone was seen once. The rearrangement uses TRBV5-4 and TRBJ2-3; weak D call: TRBD2 (5 bases). Germline V gene sequence: CDR1 SGHNT, CDR2 YYREEE (reference sequence). V shed 2 bases and J shed 1 base, with 11 bases lying between them. The CDR3 loop spans 15 amino acids. The CDR3 nucleotides read TGTGCCAGCAGCTTTTCTCAGCGGCGCACAGATACGCAGTATTTT. Translated, it gives CASSFSQRRTDTQYF.

This clone was picked up one time. The chain is built from TRBV10-3 and TRBJ2-1; weak D call: TRBD2 (5 bases). V lost 0 bases to trimming and J lost 6 bases, with 9 bases between them. This CDR3 is built from 14 residues. CDR1 is ENHRY, CDR2 SYGVKD, per germline. CDR3 nucleotide sequence: TGTGCCATCAGTGAGTCGATGCTAGCCAATGAGCAGTTCTTC. Protein sequence: CAISESMLANEQFF.

This clone has more than one count but fewer than ten. The rearrangement joins TRBV7-9 to TRBJ2-2; a weak D match, TRBD1 (6 bases). Germline V gives CDR1 SEHNR, CDR2 FQNEAQ (reference sequence). The CDR3 is 15 amino acids. Trimming left V 8 bases short and J 1 base short, with 14 bases between. Here the CDR3 reads CASEGVTMNTGELFF. The CDR3, as DNA: TGTGCCAGCGAGGGGGTGACAATGAACACCGGGGAGCTGTTTTTT.

The chain links TRBV18 to TRBJ2-1; 10 bases agree with TRBD2. The V and J ends lost 0 bases and 6 bases, in that order; junction bases with no gene match: 2. The germline CDR1 and CDR2 sequences are KGHSH and LQKENI. The CDR3 contains 15 residues. CDR3 sequence reads: CASSPPGTSANEQFF. The CDR3 DNA is TGTGCCAGCTCACCACCCGGGACTAGCGCCAATGAGCAGTTCTTC.

The chain links TRBV5-1 to TRBJ2-6; the D is unclear. V lost 2 bases, J lost 0 bases, and 6 bases lay in between. The V gene's germline CDR1 is SGHRS and CDR2 YFSETQ. This CDR3 is built from 15 residues. The CDR3 DNA reads TGCGCCAGCAGCTTTAGTGGCTCTGGGGCCAACGTCCTGACTTTC. The encoded protein is CASSFSGSGANVLTF.

This clone was seen a handful of times. The CDR3 nucleotides read TGTGCCAGCAGGCCTAGCGGGGGGGCTAACACCGGGGAGCTGTTTTTT. Translating gives CASRPSGGANTGELFF. V gene TRBV7-9 combines with J gene TRBJ2-2; 12 positions match TRBD2. V shed 6 bases, J shed 2 bases, and the junction held 4 bases outside the gene matches. The germline V gene encodes CDR1 SEHNR and CDR2 FQNEAQ (reference sequence). CDR3 size: 16 residues.

The J gene is TRBJ1-5, the V gene TRBV27, with unresolved D. Looked up from germline, CDR1 is MNHEY and CDR2 is SMNVEV (reference sequence). This CDR3 is 14 amino acids long. The V and J ends lost 3 bases and 1 base respectively, with 7 bases between them. CDR3 bases: TGTGCCAGCAGTTTCGGTCGGAGCAATCAGCCCCAGCATTTT. This encodes CASSFGRSNQPQHF.

V and J are TRBV6-5 and TRBJ2-7; possible D gene TRBD1, 6 bases. V gave up 5 bases and J gave up 1 base, with 9 bases separating them. Per germline, CDR1 MNHEY and CDR2 SVGAGI. The CDR3 contains 13 residues. The CDR3: CASSPGQSYEQYF. The CDR3 nucleotides are TGTGCCAGCAGTCCCGGACAGTCCTACGAGCAGTACTTC.

The CDR3, as DNA: TGCGCCAGCAGCCTAGGACAGGGGGCGGGCCAAGAGACCCAGTACTTC. It yields the protein CASSLGQGAGQETQYF. The rearrangement links TRBV5-1 to TRBJ2-5; TRBD1 matches at 11 bases. The J segment lost 1 base and the V segment lost 4 bases, leaving 6 bases of the junction unmatched. The CDR3 spans 16 residues. Germline V CDR1 and CDR2: SGHRS, YFSETQ.

CDR3 residues: CASRPPGGGKNEQFF. The CDR3 coding sequence is TGTGCCAGCAGACCTCCCGGGGGGGGGAAGAATGAGCAGTTCTTC. The chain links TRBV27 to TRBJ2-1; 8 positions agree with TRBD2. The CDR3 extends over 15 amino acids. The J segment lost 7 bases and the V segment lost 6 bases, leaving 11 bases of the junction unmatched. In germline, CDR1 is MNHEY, CDR2 SMNVEV (reference sequence).

Worth noting for this clone: Sequence at one end of the junction differs from germline and may be a read error. The chain carries TRBV7-7 and TRBJ2-1; D remains unclear. CDR3 length: 13 amino acids. Germline V lookup: CDR1 SSHAT, CDR2 FNYEAQ (reference sequence). The CDR3 sequence: CASSLSEVGEQFF. CDR3 in DNA: TGTGCTAGCAGCTTAAGCGAGGTCGGTGAGCAGTTCTTC.

V and J are TRBV7-2 and TRBJ2-2; TRBD2 matches 11 bases. The CDR3 covers 18 residues. With V trimmed by 5 bases and J by 6 bases, 14 bases remained unmatched. Germline CDR1 and CDR2: SGHTA and FQGNSA. This CDR3 reads CASSLRMIAGGRAGELFF. DNA of the CDR3: TGTGCCAGCAGCCTTAGGATGATAGCGGGGGGGCGGGCCGGGGAGCTGTTTTTT.

The gene calls are TRBV4-1 and TRBJ2-3; 8 nucleotides align to TRBD2. Per germline, CDR1 MGHRA and CDR2 YSYEKL. This CDR3 is 15 amino acids long. V shed 4 bases and J 3 bases; nucleotides not matched to a gene: 6. CDR3: CASSPRSGSTDTQYF. In DNA, the CDR3 is TGCGCCAGCAGCCCCCGCAGCGGGAGTACAGATACGCAGTATTTT.

Relative to its sample, this clone is medium-sized (0.01 to 0.1%). The chain has TRBV2 and TRBJ1-6; D gene unclear. The V and J ends lost 5 bases and 7 bases respectively, with 12 bases between them. This CDR3 has 14 amino acids. Germline V CDR1 and CDR2: SNHLY, FYNNEI. The chain's CDR3 is CASSLTWLNSPLHF. CDR3 bases: TGTGCCAGCAGTTTGACATGGCTGAATTCACCCCTCCACTTT.

This clone was seen a handful of times. The CDR3 protein is CSVVRLAGETQYF. Here the CDR3 DNA reads TGCAGCGTTGTAAGGCTAGCGGGGGAGACCCAGTACTTC. The chain joins TRBV29-1 to TRBJ2-5; 9 positions match TRBD2. From germline, CDR1 is SQVTM and CDR2 ANQGSEA. This CDR3 has 13 residues. With 4 bases clipped from V and 5 bases from J, the junction kept 5 bases outside the gene matches.

The CDR3 DNA sequence: TGTGCCAGCTCACCATTGTCAGACGGGGAGCTGTTTTTT. Amino acid sequence: CASSPLSDGELFF. This chain joins TRBV18 and TRBJ2-2; D gene uncertain. Germline lookup yields CDR1 KGHSH and CDR2 LQKENI. This CDR3 has 13 amino acids. With 2 bases removed from V and 7 bases from J, the gap between germline ends came to 8 bases.

The chain has TRBV5-1 and TRBJ1-1; 9 bases are a match to TRBD1. The trim removed 0 bases at V and 3 bases at J, leaving 3 bases unmatched. CDR1 SGHRS and CDR2 YFSETQ come from the germline V gene. The CDR3 runs 15 residues. DNA of the CDR3: TGCGCCAGCAGCTTGGTGACAGGGGGGGACACTGAAGCTTTCTTT. Residues: CASSLVTGGDTEAFF.

The chain has TRBV5-4 and TRBJ2-2, with TRBD2 as a possible D gene (6 bases). Germline assignment: CDR1 SGHNT and CDR2 YYREEE (reference sequence). There are 16 residues in the CDR3. V lost 4 bases, J lost 4 bases, and 17 bases lay in between. CDR3 sequence (DNA): TGTGCCAGCAGCGAGGCAGGGAGGCGGTCCACCGGGGAGCTGTTTTTT. This gives the protein CASSEAGRRSTGELFF.

The V and J genes are TRBV25-1 and TRBJ1-5, with TRBD1 as a possible D gene (6 bases). The CDR3 length is 13 residues. V shed 8 bases and J shed 7 bases, with 15 bases lying between them. Germline assignment: CDR1 MGHDK and CDR2 SYGVNS. This chain's CDR3 is CASWGGHGQPQHF. The CDR3, as DNA: TGTGCCAGCTGGGGGGGGCATGGACAGCCCCAGCATTTT.

This clone is termed medium-sized. This sequence joins TRBV11-2 and TRBJ1-1; 8 bases map to TRBD1. This CDR3 contains 14 residues. The germline V gene encodes CDR1 SGHAT and CDR2 FQNNGV. Trimming cost V 2 bases and J 4 bases; bases outside gene matches: 3. CDR3 DNA: TGTGCCAGCAGCTTACAGGGGGCAATCACTGAAGCTTTCTTT. Its translation is CASSLQGAITEAFF.

V and J are TRBV11-2 and TRBJ2-5; D gene unclear. The CDR3 covers 16 residues. Germline lookup yields CDR1 SGHAT and CDR2 FQNNGV. The V end was cut by 5 bases, the J end by 4 bases, with 20 bases between. This CDR3 is CASSPPRLGISETQYF. CDR3 DNA: TGTGCCAGCAGCCCCCCCAGGCTGGGCATCTCAGAGACCCAGTACTTC. Variable domain in full (rest from reference TRBV11-2 and TRBJ2-5): EAGVAQSPRYKIIEKRQSVAFWCNPISGHATLYWYQQILGQGPKLLIQFQNNGVVDDSQLPKDRFSAERLKGVDSTLKIQPAKLEDSAVYLCASSPPRLGISETQYFGPGTRLLVL.

The chain has TRBV6-5 and TRBJ2-7; D gene ambiguous. CDR1 and CDR2 from the germline V gene are MNHEY and SVGAGI. CDR3 length: 15 amino acids. Deletions cut 0 bases from V and 2 bases from J, with 11 bases between. This CDR3 reads CASSYSWSGTYEQYF. The CDR3 coding sequence is TGTGCCAGCAGTTACTCGTGGTCAGGTACCTACGAGCAGTACTTC.

This clone has more than one count but fewer than ten. The V gene is TRBV29-1, the J gene TRBJ2-7; maybe TRBD1 (6 bases). CDR3 size: 13 residues. The V gene lost 7 bases and the J gene lost 6 bases, with 19 bases spanning the gap. CDR1 and CDR2 (germline): SQVTM, ANQGSEA. The CDR3 nucleotides are TGCAGCGCCGGGACACCATCCCCTTTCGAGCAGTACTTC. Protein product: CSAGTPSPFEQYF.

By share, this clone ranks as medium-sized. This chain uses TRBV5-4 with TRBJ2-7; 9 bases agree with TRBD2. The J segment lost 0 bases and the V segment lost 0 bases, leaving 7 bases of the junction unmatched. The CDR3 covers 17 residues. CDR1 is SGHNT and CDR2 is YYREEE in the germline V gene (reference sequence). Here the CDR3 reads CASSLEAGGSSSYEQYF. The CDR3 nucleotides read TGTGCCAGCAGCTTGGAAGCGGGGGGCTCTAGCTCCTACGAGCAGTACTTC.

The chain has TRBV5-1 and TRBJ1-5; TRBD1 is a possible D gene (6 bases). Germline assignment: CDR1 SGHRS and CDR2 YFSETQ. Trimming took off 5 bases at V and 2 bases at J, with 11 bases between the two ends. CDR3 size: 14 residues. This chain's CDR3 is CASSLTGGNQPQHF. The CDR3 DNA reads TGCGCCAGCAGTTTGACAGGCGGCAATCAGCCCCAGCATTTT.

This chain joins TRBV14 and TRBJ1-1, with TRBD1 matching over 7 bases. The junction had 2 bases not matched to a gene; V was cut back by 3 bases and J by 1 base. Germline lookup yields CDR1 SGHDN and CDR2 FVKESK. The CDR3 totals 14 residues. The CDR3 loop reads CASSQRQGNTEAFF. CDR3 nucleotides: TGTGCCAGCAGCCAGAGACAGGGGAACACTGAAGCTTTCTTT.

The genes are TRBV18 and TRBJ1-1, with 7 bases aligning to TRBD1. After removal of 5 bases from V and 8 bases from J, the junction contained 11 bases not matched to a gene. The V gene's germline CDR1 is KGHSH and CDR2 LQKENI. CDR3 length: 14 residues. CDR3 DNA sequence: TGTGCCAGCTCAGCTTCCCCCGGGACAGTGGAAGCTTTCTTT. Translation gives CASSASPGTVEAFF.

The chain couples TRBV4-2 to TRBJ1-6; a possible D gene is TRBD1 (5 bases). The CDR3 is 14 amino acids. V was trimmed by 5 bases and J by 7 bases, leaving 12 bases between them. Germline assignment: CDR1 LGHNA and CDR2 YNFKEQ. This CDR3 reads CASSAGQGNSPLHF. CDR3 in DNA: TGTGCCAGCAGCGCGGGGCAGGGCAATTCACCCCTCCACTTT.

The table lists this clone with a count of one. This rearrangement joins TRBV6-1 to TRBJ1-1, with D unresolved. Germline CDR1 MNHNS, CDR2 SASEGT. The CDR3 is 15 residues long. The V end was cut by 4 bases, the J end by 5 bases, with 17 bases between. Here the CDR3 DNA reads TGTGCCAGCAGTGGGGAGAGGGCTGGGAAGACTGAAGCTTTCTTT. As protein: CASSGERAGKTEAFF.